A single T cell receptor beta chain is shown here with its context. The antigen remains unidentified. Using immunoSEQ multiplex PCR, the repertoire was profiled, and TCRdb retains in-frame clones only, with some absent. The table has 150,000 to 200,000 clones, around nine tenths seen once. This specimen belongs to a study of T cell responses to AZD1222 COVID-19 vaccine. Whole-study results and caveats: Unmutated variant regions reportedly attract nearly half of all spike-specific TCRs.

Germline CDR1 and CDR2: SNHLY and FYNNEI. J gave up 8 bases and V 6 bases, and 8 bases lay outside the gene matches. The CDR3 consists of 15 residues. The sequence came from an adult in good health. The chain joins TRBV2 to TRBJ2-1, with 12 bases aligning to TRBD2. Sample: peripheral blood, taken on day 0 of AZD1222 vaccination. Here the CDR3 reads CASRFSSGGADEQFF. CDR3 in DNA: TGTGCCAGCAGGTTCTCTAGCGGGGGGGCAGATGAGCAGTTCTTC.